Here is one T cell receptor (beta chain) with its context. Profiled with immunoSEQ multiplex PCR; TCRdb holds only in-frame clones, not every one. Of around 81,000 clones in the sample, 88% are singletons; the top ten hold about 7%. These data originate in a study of blood T cell repertoires in COVID-19. Study at large: PBMCs, B-cell-depleted T cells, or T cells were the source of the cDNA or gDNA that made up the material.

Trimming cost V 0 bases and J 7 bases, with 11 bases left between them. The CDR3 consists of 14 residues. The germline CDR1 and CDR2 sequences are SGHKS and YYEKEE (reference sequence). This sequence joins TRBV5-5 and TRBJ2-1, with D perhaps TRBD1 (6 bases). The origin of this receptor is a man aged 70-80 years with acute or convalescent COVID-19. Sequenced sample: peripheral blood. CDR3 nucleotide sequence: TGTGCCAGCAGCTTGGGAGCAGGGGTGAATGAGCAGTTCTTC. Its protein product is CASSLGAGVNEQFF.